Listed below are T cell receptor beta chains from one sample, sequenced in a study of sequential checkpoint blockade in melanoma. The data were produced by immunoSEQ multiplex PCR, yet TCRdb's version contains in-frame clones alone and is incomplete. The repertoire holds some 10,000 clones, with roughly 81% as singletons. Sequencing was performed on CD8+ T cells sorted from blood (inferred from file names), taken from a patient given nivolumab and ipilimumab in sequence. The source is a human donor with melanoma. Each CDR3 is given with its conserved first and last residue. The D gene is left open where the match is weak. Expanded clones are given a class, and other clones once, few, many or no size at all.

abundance: NA
d_gene: NA
j_gene: TRBJ2-3
v_gene: TRBV23-1
CDR3nt: TGCGCCAGCAGTCAACTGGAGGGGCGCGGAGATACGCAGTATTTT
CDR3aa: CASSQLEGRGDTQYF

abundance: NA
d_gene: NA
j_gene: TRBJ2-1
v_gene: TRBV11-3
CDR3nt: TGTGCCAGCAGCCCCAGGAACAATGAGCAGTTCTTC
CDR3aa: CASSPRNNEQFF

abundance: NA
d_gene: TRBD2
j_gene: TRBJ2-3
v_gene: TRBV28
CDR3nt: TGTGCCAGCAGTAATAGCGGGAGGGAGGATACGCAGTATTTT
CDR3aa: CASSNSGREDTQYF

abundance: NA
d_gene: NA
j_gene: TRBJ2-1
v_gene: TRBV28
CDR3nt: TGTGCCAGCAAACGGGAGATGTCCTACAATGAGCAGTTCTTC
CDR3aa: CASKREMSYNEQFF

abundance: NA
d_gene: TRBD2
j_gene: TRBJ2-1
v_gene: TRBV4-3
CDR3nt: TGCGCCAGCAGCCAAGGCATAGCGGGAGTGGGCAATGAGCAGTTCTTC
CDR3aa: CASSQGIAGVGNEQFF

abundance: NA
d_gene: NA
j_gene: TRBJ2-7
v_gene: TRBV6-1
CDR3nt: TGTGCCAGCAGTGATAGAGCTACCTACGAGCAGTACTTC
CDR3aa: CASSDRATYEQYF

abundance: NA
d_gene: TRBD1
j_gene: TRBJ1-5
v_gene: TRBV27
CDR3nt: TGTGCCAGCAGTTCGTTGGCAGGGGGCCGCAATCAGCCCCAGCATTTT
CDR3aa: CASSSLAGGRNQPQHF

abundance: NA
d_gene: NA
j_gene: TRBJ1-1
v_gene: TRBV15
CDR3nt: TGTGCCACCAGCAGAGATCGGGGAGGGGTCACTGAAGCTTTCTTT
CDR3aa: CATSRDRGGVTEAFF

abundance: few
d_gene: NA
j_gene: TRBJ2-5
v_gene: TRBV28
CDR3nt: TGTGCCAGCAGTTTACGGCTAGAAGAGACCCAGTACTTC
CDR3aa: CASSLRLEETQYF

abundance: NA
d_gene: NA
j_gene: TRBJ2-1
v_gene: TRBV7-2
CDR3nt: TGTGCCAGCAGCCTACACCCGGGACTGGATTACAATGAGCAGTTCTTC
CDR3aa: CASSLHPGLDYNEQFF

abundance: NA
d_gene: NA
j_gene: TRBJ1-1
v_gene: TRBV9
CDR3nt: TGTGCCAGCTCTGGAGGGGGAGGGACTGAAGCTTTCTTT
CDR3aa: CASSGGGGTEAFF

abundance: few
d_gene: TRBD1
j_gene: TRBJ1-1
v_gene: TRBV5-6
CDR3nt: TGTGCCAGCAGTAAACCACAGGGGATCACTGAAGCTTTCTTT
CDR3aa: CASSKPQGITEAFF

abundance: few
d_gene: TRBD1
j_gene: TRBJ2-7
v_gene: TRBV19
CDR3nt: TGTGCCAGTAGCGCCGGGACAGGGATCTACGAGCAGTACTTC
CDR3aa: CASSAGTGIYEQYF

abundance: NA
d_gene: NA
j_gene: TRBJ1-5
v_gene: TRBV6-1
CDR3nt: TGTGCCAGCAGTGAAATCGGGGATAGCAATCAGCCCCAGCATTTT
CDR3aa: CASSEIGDSNQPQHF

abundance: NA
d_gene: TRBD1
j_gene: TRBJ2-7
v_gene: TRBV5-4
CDR3nt: TGTGCCAGCAGCCCCGGACAGGGAAGGGCGTTGGAGCAGTACTTC
CDR3aa: CASSPGQGRALEQYF

abundance: NA
d_gene: NA
j_gene: TRBJ1-1
v_gene: TRBV10-3
CDR3nt: TGTGCCATCAGTCGGGACTCCGCTGAAGCTTTCTTT
CDR3aa: CAISRDSAEAFF

abundance: NA
d_gene: TRBD1
j_gene: TRBJ2-7
v_gene: TRBV27
CDR3nt: TGTGCCAGCAGTTTGTGGACAGGGGACGAGCAGTACTTC
CDR3aa: CASSLWTGDEQYF

abundance: NA
d_gene: TRBD1
j_gene: TRBJ1-1
v_gene: TRBV28
CDR3nt: TGTGCCAGCAGTGTCGGGACAGTCCGGTGGACTGAAGCTTTCTTT
CDR3aa: CASSVGTVRWTEAFF

abundance: NA
d_gene: NA
j_gene: TRBJ2-7
v_gene: TRBV4-1
CDR3nt: TGCGCCAGCAGCCAAGGGTCCCACTACCTCTACGAGCAGTACTTC
CDR3aa: CASSQGSHYLYEQYF

abundance: NA
d_gene: NA
j_gene: TRBJ2-4
v_gene: TRBV10-3
CDR3nt: TGTGCCATCAGTGAGTCGAGGTATCGAGCGGGCCTTTCCAAAAACATTCAGTACTTC
CDR3aa: CAISESRYRAGLSKNIQYF

abundance: NA
d_gene: TRBD2
j_gene: TRBJ2-2
v_gene: TRBV10-1
CDR3nt: TGCGCCAGCAGTGACGGTCAAGGTAGCGGGAGGTCGGGAGCCGGGGAGCTGTTTTTT
CDR3aa: CASSDGQGSGRSGAGELFF

abundance: once
d_gene: TRBD1
j_gene: TRBJ1-4
v_gene: TRBV7-9
CDR3nt: TGTGCCAGCAGCCTTACAGGGGACAATGAAAAACTGTTTTTT
CDR3aa: CASSLTGDNEKLFF

abundance: NA
d_gene: NA
j_gene: TRBJ1-5
v_gene: TRBV28
CDR3nt: TGTGCCAGCAGTTACCCGGGGGGGAGCAATCAGCCCCAGCATTTT
CDR3aa: CASSYPGGSNQPQHF

abundance: few
d_gene: NA
j_gene: TRBJ1-5
v_gene: TRBV10-3
CDR3nt: TGTGCCATCAGTGATTCCCAAACGGGTCAGCCCCAGCATTTT
CDR3aa: CAISDSQTGQPQHF

abundance: few
d_gene: NA
j_gene: TRBJ1-4
v_gene: TRBV21-1
CDR3nt: TGTGCCAGCAAAACAGGGGCAACTAATGAAAAACTGTTTTTT
CDR3aa: CASKTGATNEKLFF

abundance: few
d_gene: TRBD2
j_gene: TRBJ2-1
v_gene: TRBV27
CDR3nt: TGTGCCAGCAGGCCCCAAGGACTAGCGGTAAATGAGCAGTTCTTC
CDR3aa: CASRPQGLAVNEQFF

abundance: NA
d_gene: NA
j_gene: TRBJ2-7
v_gene: TRBV7-2
CDR3nt: TGTGCCAGCAGCTCCACCTACGAGCAGTACTTC
CDR3aa: CASSSTYEQYF

abundance: NA
d_gene: NA
j_gene: TRBJ1-2
v_gene: TRBV27
CDR3nt: TGTGCCAGCCGGGATGGGTATGGCTACACCTTC
CDR3aa: CASRDGYGYTF

abundance: NA
d_gene: NA
j_gene: TRBJ1-2
v_gene: TRBV6-6
CDR3nt: TGTGCCAGCAGTTATTCTACGGGAGATGGCTACACCTTC
CDR3aa: CASSYSTGDGYTF

abundance: NA
d_gene: TRBD1
j_gene: TRBJ1-2
v_gene: TRBV27
CDR3nt: TGTGCCAGCAGACCCGACAGGGGCTATGGCTACACCTTC
CDR3aa: CASRPDRGYGYTF

abundance: NA
d_gene: NA
j_gene: TRBJ2-7
v_gene: TRBV30
CDR3nt: TGTGCCTGGAGTCCATGGAGGGGTTCCTACGAGCAGTACTTC
CDR3aa: CAWSPWRGSYEQYF

abundance: NA
d_gene: TRBD2
j_gene: TRBJ2-1
v_gene: TRBV27
CDR3nt: TGTGCCAGCAGCGGACTAGCGGGGTGGGATGAGCAGTTCTTC
CDR3aa: CASSGLAGWDEQFF

abundance: medium-sized
d_gene: TRBD1
j_gene: TRBJ2-7
v_gene: TRBV27
CDR3nt: TGTGCCAGCCCGCGAAAGGGACAGGGGGCCTACGAGCAGTACTTC
CDR3aa: CASPRKGQGAYEQYF

abundance: once
d_gene: TRBD2
j_gene: TRBJ2-3
v_gene: TRBV6-6
CDR3nt: TGTGCCAGCAGTTCCCCTCTAGCGGGAGACACAGATACGCAGTATTTT
CDR3aa: CASSSPLAGDTDTQYF

abundance: NA
d_gene: TRBD1
j_gene: TRBJ2-5
v_gene: TRBV5-4
CDR3nt: TGTGCCAGCAGCTTGGTGGACAGGGGGAATAACCAAGAGACCCAGTACTTC
CDR3aa: CASSLVDRGNNQETQYF

abundance: NA
d_gene: NA
j_gene: TRBJ2-3
v_gene: TRBV5-1
CDR3nt: TGCGCCAGCAGCTTGGTAGTAGGTAGCAGAAATAATACGCAGTATTTT
CDR3aa: CASSLVVGSRNNTQYF

abundance: NA
d_gene: TRBD1
j_gene: TRBJ2-7
v_gene: TRBV2
CDR3nt: TGTGCCAGCAGTGATCAGGGGGCGCTCACCTACGAGCAGTACTTC
CDR3aa: CASSDQGALTYEQYF

abundance: once
d_gene: TRBD1
j_gene: TRBJ2-5
v_gene: TRBV5-5
CDR3nt: TGTGCCAGCAGCGGCACAGGGGGCGGGGAGACCCAGTACTTC
CDR3aa: CASSGTGGGETQYF

abundance: once
d_gene: NA
j_gene: TRBJ2-3
v_gene: TRBV7-2
CDR3nt: TGTGCCAGCAGCTTACGTTATCGGACAGCTGGCACAGATACGCAGTATTTT
CDR3aa: CASSLRYRTAGTDTQYF

abundance: NA
d_gene: TRBD1
j_gene: TRBJ2-7
v_gene: TRBV5-6
CDR3nt: TGTGCCAGCAGCTTGGCCAAACAGGGGGTCCCCACTCCGTACGAGCAGTACTTC
CDR3aa: CASSLAKQGVPTPYEQYF

abundance: NA
d_gene: TRBD1
j_gene: TRBJ2-7
v_gene: TRBV11-3
CDR3nt: TGTGCCAGCAGCTTATGGGACAGGGACTGTGGCGAGCAGTACTTC
CDR3aa: CASSLWDRDCGEQYF

abundance: NA
d_gene: TRBD1
j_gene: TRBJ1-4
v_gene: TRBV7-2
CDR3nt: TGTGCCAGCAGCTTAGAGGGGACAGGGGATGAAAAACTGTTTTTT
CDR3aa: CASSLEGTGDEKLFF

abundance: few
d_gene: TRBD2
j_gene: TRBJ2-7
v_gene: TRBV7-9
CDR3nt: TGTGCCAGCAGCTTGGGAGGGGATACCTACGAGCAGTACTTC
CDR3aa: CASSLGGDTYEQYF

abundance: NA
d_gene: NA
j_gene: TRBJ2-2
v_gene: TRBV2
CDR3nt: TGTGCCAGCAGTGAAGTACTGGCGGCAGGGCTCAACACCGGGGAGCTGTTTTTT
CDR3aa: CASSEVLAAGLNTGELFF

abundance: NA
d_gene: TRBD2
j_gene: TRBJ2-1
v_gene: TRBV6-5
CDR3nt: TGTGCCAGCAGCAAGGGACTAGCGGGATCACTTGAGCAGTTCTTC
CDR3aa: CASSKGLAGSLEQFF

abundance: NA
d_gene: NA
j_gene: TRBJ1-5
v_gene: TRBV9
CDR3nt: TGTGCCAGCAGCGTGGCAGGGGATCAGCCCCAGCATTTT
CDR3aa: CASSVAGDQPQHF

abundance: NA
d_gene: TRBD2
j_gene: TRBJ2-3
v_gene: TRBV7-2
CDR3nt: TGTGCCAGCACCCGTGGCGGACTAGGGTCAGGTACGCAGTATTTT
CDR3aa: CASTRGGLGSGTQYF

abundance: once
d_gene: NA
j_gene: TRBJ2-1
v_gene: TRBV4-2
CDR3nt: TGTGCCAGCAGCCAAGGCGGGGACAATGAGCAGTTCTTC
CDR3aa: CASSQGGDNEQFF

abundance: NA
d_gene: TRBD1
j_gene: TRBJ2-1
v_gene: TRBV6-5
CDR3nt: TGTGCCAGCAGTTCGGGGCTCCAGGGGGCGTACAGTGAGCAGTTCTTC
CDR3aa: CASSSGLQGAYSEQFF

abundance: NA
d_gene: NA
j_gene: TRBJ2-7
v_gene: TRBV14
CDR3nt: TGTGCCAGCAGCCTGCCAGGGGATTCCTACGAGCAGTACTTC
CDR3aa: CASSLPGDSYEQYF